This TCR beta chain emerged from a study of neurological immune-mediated disorders. The length of the CDR3 is 13 residues. The germline V and J ends were trimmed by 0 bases and 1 base, with 4 bases remaining between them. Germline V gives CDR1 LGHDT, CDR2 YNNKEL (reference sequence). The sample holds many counts of this clonotype. Among the participants, healthy controls were blood bank volunteers in Maryland, USA. It was by 5'RACE with 10-nucleotide random UMIs that the cDNA was made. TCRdb passed the 5' RACE reads through MiXCR, listing each CDR3 protein once. The sample shows about 17,000 distinct CDR3 sequences, 3.5% of them seen only once.

Sequenced material: CD8+ T cells from blood. The sequence derives from a middle-aged woman in good health. The chain carries TRBV3-1 and TRBJ2-7; D is uncertain. CDR3 sequence reads: CASSQDMSYEQYF. In DNA form, the CDR3 reads TGTGCCAGCAGCCAAGACATGTCCTACGAGCAGTACTTC.